These T cell receptor beta chains were read from a single sample in a study of cytomegalovirus exposure and HLA in healthy donors. The data were produced by immunoSEQ multiplex PCR, yet TCRdb's version contains in-frame clones alone and is incomplete. The profile shows 200,000 or so clones, 82% of them singletons. Sequencing was carried out using PBMCs. Receptor source: a woman aged 50 to 60 in good health and CMV-seropositive. CDR3s leave out the opening cysteine and the closing phenylalanine or tryptophan. D genes are given only for firm matches. Clone size, where shown, is once, few, many, or a class for clones that have expanded.

>few|TRBD1|TRBV7-7|TRBJ1-1
ASSLLQGAPGDTEAF
>.|.|TRBV27|TRBJ1-2
ASSPSLGGEYGYT
>.|TRBD1|TRBV5-5|TRBJ1-1
ASSLGTGGTEAF
>.|.|TRBV13|TRBJ2-3
ASSRHRPVTDTQY
>.|.|TRBV14|TRBJ2-5
ASSQPRTLFQETQY
>few|.|TRBV2|TRBJ2-3
ASSEWNRGGIGTDTQY
>.|TRBD1|TRBV25-1|TRBJ2-5
ASAADRGLRETQY
>.|TRBD2|TRBV7-2|TRBJ2-5
ASSLNGGGGETQY
>.|.|TRBV5-6|TRBJ1-1
ASSYQRANTEAF
>.|TRBD2|TRBV4-1|TRBJ2-5
ASSQDPSGSTQETQY
>.|TRBD1|TRBV4-1|TRBJ2-5
ASSLGPGQGFETQY
>.|TRBD1|TRBV5-5|TRBJ1-1
ASSAGDRGRGAEAF
>.|TRBD1|TRBV7-6|TRBJ1-3
ASSLGQGHSGNTIY
>.|.|TRBV5-1|TRBJ2-5
ASSPPQGRKETQY
>.|TRBD2|TRBV2|TRBJ2-1
ASRGGTSGRAGNEQF
>once|TRBD2|TRBV19|TRBJ2-1
ASSSLAGKNNEQF
>.|.|TRBV5-1|TRBJ2-7
ASSPKSFTGLERYEQY
>.|TRBD1|TRBV7-2|TRBJ2-5
ASSSQGGWNQETQY
>.|.|TRBV19|TRBJ2-5
ASTPNRGSQETQY
>.|.|TRBV25-1|TRBJ2-7
ASSAPARGVYEQY
>.|TRBD1|TRBV6-1|TRBJ1-5
ASSETGQVRHNQPQH
>.|.|TRBV7-9|TRBJ1-5
SSSLSGFNQPQH
>.|.|TRBV18|TRBJ2-2
ASSPQRTVVAGELF
>.|.|TRBV5-1|TRBJ1-6
ASSLLGVAVESPLH
>once|TRBD2|TRBV14|TRBJ2-3
ASSRGLAGDTDTQY
>.|.|TRBV10-1|TRBJ2-1
ASSDSSEAYNEQF
>few|.|TRBV5-1|TRBJ1-2
ASSLNPGHYGYT
>.|TRBD2|TRBV5-1|TRBJ2-1
ASSSKRGAPYNEQF
>.|TRBD2|TRBV5-1|TRBJ2-1
ASSLLVAGDNEQF
>.|TRBD2|TRBV9|TRBJ2-1
ASSDSGGLDEQF
>.|TRBD1|TRBV27|TRBJ1-1
AGSRRGAGVFGTEAF
>.|TRBD1|TRBV6-5|TRBJ1-2
ASRGQALSLYGYT
>.|TRBD2|TRBV5-1|TRBJ2-3
ASSLGTPSGGPADTQY
>.|.|TRBV5-1|TRBJ2-3
ASSYSGGTEGTQY
>.|.|TRBV2|TRBJ2-2
ASRDTDTTGELF
>once|.|TRBV7-3|TRBJ2-1
ASSLKVASYNEQF
>once|.|TRBV5-1|TRBJ2-5
ASSLDRGGQETQY
>.|TRBD2|TRBV2|TRBJ2-2
ASSDGVAGTGELF
>few|TRBD1|TRBV7-9|TRBJ2-1
ASTTGGSRNEQF
>.|TRBD1|TRBV7-9|TRBJ1-4
AIPDRGGEKLF
>.|TRBD1|TRBV28|TRBJ1-2
ASSNTGVYGYGYT
>.|.|TRBV18|TRBJ2-5
ASSPTVQETQY
>.|.|TRBV7-9|TRBJ1-1
SSSLDIGPKAAEAF
>.|TRBD1|TRBV27|TRBJ2-5
ASGRQGARETQY